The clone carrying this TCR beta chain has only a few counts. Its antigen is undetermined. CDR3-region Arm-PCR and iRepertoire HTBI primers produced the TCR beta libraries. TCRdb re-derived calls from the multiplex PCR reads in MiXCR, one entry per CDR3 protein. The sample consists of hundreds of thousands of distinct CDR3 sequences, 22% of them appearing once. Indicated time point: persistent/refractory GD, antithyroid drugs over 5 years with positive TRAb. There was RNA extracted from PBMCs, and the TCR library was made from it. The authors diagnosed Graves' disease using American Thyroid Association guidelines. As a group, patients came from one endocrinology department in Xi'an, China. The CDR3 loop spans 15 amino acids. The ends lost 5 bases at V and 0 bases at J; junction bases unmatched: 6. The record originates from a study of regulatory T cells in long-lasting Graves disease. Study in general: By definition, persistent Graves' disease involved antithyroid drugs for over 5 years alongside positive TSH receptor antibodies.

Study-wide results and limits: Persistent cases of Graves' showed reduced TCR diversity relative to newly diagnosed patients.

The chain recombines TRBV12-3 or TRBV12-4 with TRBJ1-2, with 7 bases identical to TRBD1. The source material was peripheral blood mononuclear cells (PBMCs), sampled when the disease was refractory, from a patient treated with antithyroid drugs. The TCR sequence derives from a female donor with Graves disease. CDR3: CASSGTETANYGYTF. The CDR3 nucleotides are TGTGCCAGCAGTGGGACAGAAACAGCTAACTATGGCTACACCTTC.